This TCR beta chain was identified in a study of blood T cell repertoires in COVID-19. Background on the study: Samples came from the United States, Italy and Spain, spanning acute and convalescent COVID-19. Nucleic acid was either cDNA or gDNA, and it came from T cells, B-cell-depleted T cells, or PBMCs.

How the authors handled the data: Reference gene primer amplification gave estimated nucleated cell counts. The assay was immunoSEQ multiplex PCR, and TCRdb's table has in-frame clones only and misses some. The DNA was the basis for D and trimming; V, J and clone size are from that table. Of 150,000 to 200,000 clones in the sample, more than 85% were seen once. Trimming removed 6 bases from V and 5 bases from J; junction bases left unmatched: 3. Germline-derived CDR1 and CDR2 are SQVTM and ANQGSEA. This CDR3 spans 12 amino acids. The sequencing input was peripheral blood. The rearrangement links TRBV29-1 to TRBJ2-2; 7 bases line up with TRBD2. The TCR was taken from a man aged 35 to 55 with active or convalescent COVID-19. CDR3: CSVWEGTGELFF. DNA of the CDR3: TGCAGCGTCTGGGAGGGGACCGGGGAGCTGTTTTTT.